The 24 T cell receptor beta chains presented below share a single source sample, sequenced in a study of blood T cells in healthy people across ages (dated by TCRdb to 2013 to 2016). The library relied on 5' RACE. Sequenced on an Illumina HiSeq 2500. A second PCR of about 6 to 12 cycles was run with a J-beta primer mix and a sample-barcoded 5' primer. In-frame beta chains were kept once TCRdb had trimmed the public reads at Q25 with fastp and called clones with MiXCR. Here each entry gathers all rows of one CDR3 protein and keeps the most common genes and DNA. The sample table records approximately 810,000 distinct CDR3 sequences; about 36% of these occur just once. Of the sample, 10% to 15% is held by the ten largest clones. The sequenced material came from blood. The receptors here all came from a man between 18 and 29 years old in good health.

Comment on this clonotype: At one end, the junction sequence differs from germline, possibly due to a read error. The gene calls are TRBV4-2 and TRBJ2-6; 9 nucleotides match TRBD1. Germline values: CDR1 LGHNA, CDR2 YNFKEQ. CDR3 length: 20 amino acids. The CDR3, as DNA: TGTACCAGCAGCCAAGTTGGTTTGGGACAGGGCTTATCTGGGGCCAACGTCCTGACTTTC. Translation gives CTSSQVGLGQGLSGANVLTF.

This clonotype was detected only a few times. V gene TRBV7-2 combines with J gene TRBJ2-3; maybe TRBD1 (6 bases). The germline V gene has CDR1 SGHTA and CDR2 FQGNSA. The V gene lost 3 bases and the J gene lost 1 base, with 14 bases spanning the gap. There are 16 residues in the CDR3. The DNA of the CDR3 is TGTGCCAGCAGCTTTAGGTCAGGGGCCGGCACAGATACGCAGTATTTT. It codes for CASSFRSGAGTDTQYF. Filled out from reference TRBV7-2 and TRBJ2-3, the complete variable domain reads GAGVSQSPSNKVTEKGKDVELRCDPISGHTALYWYRQSLGQGLEFLIYFQGNSAPDKSGLPSDRFSAERTGGSVSTLTIQRTQQEDSAVYLCASSFRSGAGTDTQYFGPGTRLTVL.

The J gene is TRBJ1-6, the V gene TRBV20-1; D is possibly TRBD1 (5 bases). The germline V gene encodes CDR1 DFQATT and CDR2 SNEGSKA (reference sequence). Trimming shortened V by 6 bases and J by 6 bases, and 12 bases separated the two germline ends. This CDR3 contains 13 residues. The CDR3 sequence is CSAIDGGNSPLHF. The CDR3 region has the DNA TGCAGTGCCATCGATGGGGGTAATTCACCCCTCCACTTT.

Regarding this clonotype: At one boundary the junction diverges from the germline segment, which might be a read error. V is TRBV19 and J is TRBJ1-2; TRBD1 is a possible D gene (5 bases). This CDR3 is 14 amino acids long. Germline CDR1 reads LNHDA; CDR2 reads SQIVND (reference sequence). The CDR3 protein is CASSPPTELYGHTF. The CDR3, as DNA: TGTGCCAGTAGTCCGCCGACAGAACTCTATGGCCACACCTTC.

This chain links TRBV6-2 or TRBV6-3 with TRBJ2-5; 7 bases fit TRBD1. The J call may be faulty, since TRBJ2-7 better matches the DNA end. The length of the CDR3 is 14 residues. CDR1 MNHEY and CDR2 SVGEGT come from the germline V gene. The CDR3 DNA sequence: TGTGCCAGCAGTCTCCCTACAGGGGTCGTCGAGCAGTACTTC. Its protein is CASSLPTGVVEQYF.

The chain couples TRBV4-2 to TRBJ2-1, with TRBD2 matching 9 bases. The junction had 8 bases not matched to a gene; V was cut back by 0 bases and J by 5 bases. The CDR3 sequence is 17 residues long. Germline V gives CDR1 LGHNA, CDR2 YNFKEQ. The CDR3 region has the DNA TGTGCCAGCAGCCAAGATTCGGCGGGGGGGCCCAACAATGAGCAGTTCTTC. Translating gives CASSQDSAGGPNNEQFF.

The chain has TRBV20-1 and TRBJ2-3, with 7 bases matching TRBD2. Germline V CDR1 and CDR2: DFQATT, SNEGSKA (reference sequence). The V segment lost 8 bases and the J segment 1 base; nucleotides outside the gene matches: 12. The CDR3 is 15 amino acids. The CDR3 sequence is CSTWDYQSGTDTQYF. CDR3 coding DNA: TGCAGTACGTGGGACTACCAATCGGGCACAGATACGCAGTATTTT.

This clonotype was observed a handful of times. The rearrangement links TRBV4-1 to TRBJ1-5, with D unresolved. V gave up 4 bases and J gave up 0 bases, with 13 bases separating them. This CDR3 is 16 amino acids long. Germline V gene data show CDR1 as MGHRA and CDR2 as YSYEKL. CDR3 residues: CASSPVLGYSNQPQHF. CDR3 in DNA: TGCGCCAGCAGCCCGGTCTTGGGGTATAGCAATCAGCCCCAGCATTTT.

Regarding this clonotype: A much larger clone sits a single nucleotide away, making a read error possible. The CDR3 reads CASSDGQDYGYTF. The CDR3 nucleotides read TGTGCCAGCAGTGACGGACAGGACTATGGCTACACCTTC. This chain uses TRBV6-2 or TRBV6-3 with TRBJ1-2; 7 nucleotides agree with TRBD1. Trimming cost V 5 bases and J 3 bases; bases outside gene matches: 3. CDR1 is MNHEY, CDR2 SVGEGT, per germline. The CDR3 runs 13 residues.

The genes are TRBV15 and TRBJ2-7; tentatively, D is TRBD1 (6 bases). Germline CDR1 and CDR2: LNHNV and YYDKDF (reference sequence). The ends were cut back, 8 bases at V and 0 bases at J, with 14 bases in the middle. This CDR3 comprises 14 residues. CDR3 nucleotide sequence: TGTGCCACCCAGGGGCCGGACAACTCCTACGAGCAGTACTTC. It encodes CATQGPDNSYEQYF.

This clonotype has more than one count but fewer than ten. This chain joins TRBV20-1 and TRBJ2-1; tentative D call: TRBD2 (6 bases). The CDR3 is 13 residues long. Trimming took off 5 bases at V and 3 bases at J, with 11 bases between the two ends. Germline V gene lookup returns CDR1 DFQATT and CDR2 SNEGSKA (reference sequence). CDR3 nucleotide sequence: TGCAGTGCTCTGATGGACTACTACAATGAGCAGTTCTTC. This encodes CSALMDYYNEQFF.

As regards this clonotype: Compared with germline, one end of the junction differs, possibly owing to a read error. The rearrangement uses TRBV20-1 and TRBJ2-7, with D tentatively TRBD1 (6 bases). Per the germline V gene, CDR1 is DFQATT and CDR2 is SNEGSKA (reference sequence). The CDR3 has 13 amino acids. For the CDR3, the DNA is TGCGGTGCTAGAGATCTTGACAGGTATAAGCAGTACTTC. Translating it yields CGARDLDRYKQYF.

This sequence joins TRBV5-5 and TRBJ1-3, with D unclear. This CDR3 is built from 15 residues. V lost 0 bases, J lost 4 bases, and 11 bases lay in between. The germline V gene has CDR1 SGHKS and CDR2 YYEKEE (reference sequence). In DNA form, the CDR3 reads TGTGCCAGCAGCTTGGATCGGGCAACGGGAAACACCATATATTTT. It encodes CASSLDRATGNTIYF.

This clonotype was seen many times. This chain uses TRBV5-1 with TRBJ2-1, with 9 bases that match TRBD2. CDR1 and CDR2 (germline): SGHRS, YFSETQ. This CDR3 contains 17 residues. V lost 0 bases to trimming and J lost 1 base; unmatched junction nucleotides: 5. For the CDR3, the DNA is TGCGCCAGCAGCTTGGAAGTAGCGGGGGTTTCCTACAATGAGCAGTTCTTC. Protein sequence: CASSLEVAGVSYNEQFF.

This clonotype came up a few times. In DNA form, the CDR3 reads TGCAGTGCTAGACGAGTTGGGACAGCGAACACTGAAGCTTTCTTT. Amino acid sequence: CSARRVGTANTEAFF. This chain uses TRBV20-1 with TRBJ1-1; 7 nucleotides line up with TRBD1. The CDR3 loop spans 15 amino acids. CDR1 DFQATT and CDR2 SNEGSKA come from the germline V gene (reference sequence). V was pared by 2 bases and J by 1 base, with 7 bases of the junction left unmatched.

This clonotype was detected only once. This could be a read error, since a much larger clone is one nucleotide away. V gene TRBV4-2 combines with J gene TRBJ2-1; D not resolved. CDR3 size: 16 residues. The ends were cut back, 1 base at V and 1 base at J, with 11 bases in the middle. Per germline, CDR1 LGHNA and CDR2 YNFKEQ. The CDR3 coding sequence is TGTGCCAGCAGCCAAGGTGGGGTTGGGTCCTACAATGAGCAGTTCTTC. Protein product: CASSQGGVGSYNEQFF.

The chain's CDR3 is CASSDLSGTPSATGELFF. The CDR3 coding sequence is TGTGCCAGCAGTGACTTATCCGGGACCCCGAGTGCCACCGGGGAGCTGTTTTTT. V is TRBV25-1 and J is TRBJ2-2; TRBD1 or TRBD2 may be the D gene (5 bases each). Germline CDR1 MGHDK, CDR2 SYGVNS. CDR3 length: 18 amino acids. The V end lost 3 bases, the J end lost 4 bases, and 21 bases lay between the germline ends. Full variable domain (missing parts from reference TRBV25-1 and TRBJ2-2): EADIYQTPRYLVIGTGKKITLECSQTMGHDKMYWYQQDPGMELHLIHYSYGVNSTEKGDLSSESTVSRIRTEHFPLTLESARPSHTSQYLCASSDLSGTPSATGELFFGEGSRLTVL.

This clonotype showed up just a few times. The gene calls are TRBV9 and TRBJ1-1; D remains ambiguous. Germline values: CDR1 SGDLS, CDR2 YYNGEE. V was pared by 5 bases and J by 2 bases, with 10 bases between. The CDR3 has 13 amino acids. The CDR3 protein is CASSPLPNTEAFF. CDR3 nucleotides: TGTGCCAGCAGTCCCCTGCCCAACACTGAAGCTTTCTTT.

This clonotype appeared many times. CDR3 bases: TGTGCCAGCAGTTACGGCAGGGGCTACGAGCAGTACTTC. This gives the protein CASSYGRGYEQYF. The gene calls are TRBV6-5 and TRBJ2-7; tentatively, D is TRBD1 (6 bases). The CDR3 has 13 amino acids. In germline, CDR1 is MNHEY, CDR2 SVGAGI. Trimming pared 2 bases from V and 3 bases from J, leaving 8 bases between.

The chain is built from TRBV5-1 and TRBJ2-2; D gene ambiguous. Trimming took off 6 bases at V and 0 bases at J, with 12 bases between the two ends. The CDR3 runs 15 residues. Germline lookup yields CDR1 SGHRS and CDR2 YFSETQ. CDR3: CASTTTPANTGELFF. CDR3 coding DNA: TGCGCCAGCACCACCACCCCGGCGAACACCGGGGAGCTGTTTTTT.

This clonotype was seen at least ten times. V and J are TRBV7-9 and TRBJ1-2; 10 bases align to TRBD1. CDR3 length equals 15 residues. V lost 1 base and J lost 2; bases outside the gene matches: 1. Looked up from germline, CDR1 is SEHNR and CDR2 is FQNEAQ (reference sequence). CDR3 nucleotide sequence: TGTGCCAGCAGCTTAGGGACAGGGGGAAACTATGGCTACACCTTC. This codes for CASSLGTGGNYGYTF.

This clonotype was observed a handful of times. V gene TRBV5-4 combines with J gene TRBJ2-5, with TRBD2 matching 7 bases. CDR1 SGHNT and CDR2 YYREEE come from the germline V gene (reference sequence). CDR3 length: 16 residues. V shed 0 bases and J 1 base; nucleotides not matched to a gene: 6. CDR3 sequence reads: CASSLVGVAGQETQYF. The CDR3 coding sequence is TGTGCCAGCAGCTTGGTCGGAGTAGCGGGCCAAGAGACCCAGTACTTC.

This clonotype has just a few counts. The genes are TRBV2 and TRBJ1-2; D gene uncertain. The CDR3 consists of 15 residues. Between the trimmed V and J ends, which lost 3 bases and 0 bases, there was a span of 11 bases. Germline CDR1 is SNHLY and CDR2 is FYNNEI. The CDR3: CASSDSDQANYGYTF. CDR3 sequence (DNA): TGTGCCAGCAGTGATAGCGATCAAGCTAACTATGGCTACACCTTC.

This clonotype was detected only a few times. The chain is built from TRBV7-2 and TRBJ1-2, with D unresolved. Trimming cost V 3 bases and J 4 bases, with 9 bases left between them. This CDR3 spans 13 amino acids. The germline CDR1 and CDR2 sequences are SGHTA and FQGNSA. CDR3 nucleotide sequence: TGTGCCAGCAGCTTGTCAAGTTTCTATGGCTACACCTTC. The encoded protein is CASSLSSFYGYTF.